The 20 T cell receptor beta chains given below trace back to one sample, sequenced in a study of T cell repertoires in cytomegalovirus infection. These receptors are not linked to any known antigen. TCRdb called the reads again in MiXCR, with one record for every CDR3 protein. The sample shows roughly 80,000 distinct CDR3 sequences, under 30% of them seen only once. The sequencing here drew on CD8+ T cells from cultured PBMCs, taken from culture after CMV antigen stimulation. Every receptor here comes from a human donor in good health (CMV status not recorded). Some clones in this sample may be carry-over from other donors' samples.

This clonotype was seen more than once but under ten times. The chain is built from TRBV6-6 and TRBJ1-1; no firm D call. The germline V gene encodes CDR1 MNHNY and CDR2 SVGAGI (reference sequence). The CDR3 is 14 amino acids. V was pared by 0 bases and J by 0 bases, with 5 bases between. CDR3: CASSYSGLNTEAFF. The CDR3 nucleotides read TGTGCCAGCAGTTACTCAGGTTTGAACACTGAAGCTTTCTTT.

This clonotype appeared a few times. V usage is TRBV6-2 or TRBV6-3 and J usage is TRBJ2-1; tentatively, D is TRBD1 (6 bases). There are 13 residues in the CDR3. The V end was cut by 2 bases, the J end by 8 bases, with 10 bases between. From germline, CDR1 is MNHEY and CDR2 SVGEGT. The CDR3 loop is CASSYEQGHEQFF. CDR3 nucleotide sequence: TGTGCCAGCAGTTACGAACAGGGCCATGAGCAGTTCTTC.

This clonotype has ten or more counts. V is TRBV5-5 and J is TRBJ1-1, with D possibly TRBD1 on 6 matching bases. The CDR3 runs to 13 residues. Germline V gives CDR1 SGHKS, CDR2 YYEKEE (reference sequence). The V end was cut by 6 bases, the J end by 0 bases, with 9 bases between. This CDR3 reads CASKGDLNTEAFF. In DNA, the CDR3 is TGTGCCAGCAAGGGGGATTTGAACACTGAAGCTTTCTTT.

The chain employs TRBV10-3 and TRBJ1-4; weak D call: TRBD1 (5 bases). CDR1 is ENHRY, CDR2 SYGVKD, per germline. Trimming removed 5 bases at V and 5 bases at J, with 12 bases between. This CDR3 has 14 amino acids. The CDR3 nucleotides are TGTGCCATCAGTTCGGGGCAGACGAATGAAAAACTGTTTTTT. It translates to CAISSGQTNEKLFF.

This chain uses TRBV29-1 with TRBJ2-7; TRBD2 might be the D (5 bases). The V and J ends lost 6 bases and 2 bases respectively, with 11 bases between them. Per germline, CDR1 SQVTM and CDR2 ANQGSEA. CDR3 length equals 12 residues. This chain's CDR3 is CSVRADTYEQYF. CDR3 nucleotide sequence: TGCAGCGTCCGAGCGGATACCTACGAGCAGTACTTC.

The chain recombines TRBV20-1 with TRBJ2-3; TRBD2 matches 13 bases. Germline assignment: CDR1 DFQATT and CDR2 SNEGSKA (reference sequence). V was clipped by 6 bases and J by 1 base; unmatched bases: 10. The CDR3 is made up of 17 amino acids. The DNA of the CDR3 is TGCAGTGCCGACGGGACTAGCGGGACGTCGCGCACAGATACGCAGTATTTT. Protein sequence: CSADGTSGTSRTDTQYF.

This clonotype was seen a few times. Written as DNA, the CDR3 is TGTGCCAGCAGCCAACCCAAGACACTAGCGGGGGCCACTACGGATGAGCAGTTCTTC. Translating gives CASSQPKTLAGATTDEQFF. This chain connects TRBV3-1 to TRBJ2-1; 11 bases map to TRBD2. The CDR3 covers 19 residues. Germline V gene lookup returns CDR1 LGHDT and CDR2 YNNKEL (reference sequence). V shed 2 bases and J 8 bases; nucleotides not matched to a gene: 17.

V gene TRBV2 combines with J gene TRBJ1-6, with TRBD1 matching over 9 bases. V gave up 6 bases and J gave up 9 bases; unmatched junction bases: 6. Germline CDR1 reads SNHLY; CDR2 reads FYNNEI. The CDR3 has 14 residues. The CDR3 DNA reads as TGTGCCAGCAGAGGGGACAGGGAAATTTCACCCCTCCACTTT. Amino acids: CASRGDREISPLHF.

The genes are TRBV7-6 and TRBJ1-2; no clear D. Trimming stripped 2 bases from V and 0 bases from J, with 16 bases between. CDR3 length: 17 residues. Germline lookup yields CDR1 SGHVS and CDR2 FNYEAQ. This chain's CDR3 is CASSLISGGVANYGYTF. In DNA form, the CDR3 reads TGTGCCAGCAGCTTAATCTCGGGTGGGGTGGCTAACTATGGCTACACCTTC.

CDR3 loop: CASSLLEDQNTEAFF. CDR3 DNA sequence: TGTGCCAGCAGTTTATTGGAGGACCAGAACACTGAAGCTTTCTTT. This rearrangement joins TRBV27 to TRBJ1-1; D call uncertain. CDR1 and CDR2 from the germline V gene are MNHEY and SMNVEV (reference sequence). The CDR3 length is 15 residues. Trimming pared 1 base from V and 1 base from J, leaving 10 bases between.

This chain connects TRBV4-3 to TRBJ1-4; D not resolved. This CDR3 spans 17 amino acids. Germline V gene lookup returns CDR1 LGHNA and CDR2 YSLEER. The ends were cut back, 9 bases at V and 0 bases at J, with 20 bases in the middle. The CDR3 reads CASRWTSAVPTNEKLFF. CDR3 in DNA: TGCGCCAGTCGGTGGACGTCGGCGGTCCCAACTAATGAAAAACTGTTTTTT.

This clonotype was seen only a few times. This chain links TRBV7-9 with TRBJ2-7; D remains unclear. Trimming shortened V by 6 bases and J by 1 base, and 7 bases separated the two germline ends. CDR1 is SEHNR and CDR2 is FQNEAQ in the germline V gene (reference sequence). The CDR3 spans 12 residues. The CDR3 reads CASSTASYEQYF. The CDR3 region has the DNA TGTGCCAGCAGTACGGCATCCTACGAGCAGTACTTC.

Details on this clonotype: Possible read error: a much larger clone is one base away. The genes are TRBV7-2 and TRBJ1-3; D is unresolved. The CDR3 length is 15 residues. Trimming removed 5 bases at V and 3 bases at J, with 14 bases between. Germline-derived CDR1 and CDR2 are SGHTA and FQGNSA. The CDR3 reads CASSPGQRIGNTIYF. Here the CDR3 DNA reads TGTGCCAGCAGCCCAGGCCAGAGAATTGGAAACACCATATATTTT.

This clonotype was seen many times. Here the CDR3 reads CASSSPSGKISYNEQFF. Here the CDR3 DNA reads TGTGCCAGCAGTTCTCCTAGCGGGAAAATCTCCTACAATGAGCAGTTCTTC. The V gene is TRBV6-2 or TRBV6-3, the J gene TRBJ2-1, with 9 bases fitting TRBD2. Looked up from germline, CDR1 is MNHEY and CDR2 is SVGEGT. The CDR3 length is 17 residues. Trimming removed 4 bases from V and 0 bases from J; junction bases left unmatched: 7.

J is TRBJ1-1 and V is TRBV19, with 7 positions matching TRBD1. Germline trimming cut 1 base from V and 4 bases from J; bases unmatched to any gene: 3. Looked up from germline, CDR1 is LNHDA and CDR2 is SQIVND (reference sequence). The CDR3 is made up of 14 amino acids. For the CDR3, the DNA is TGTGCCAGTAGTATAGTTAGACAGGGCACTGAAGCTTTCTTT. This translates into CASSIVRQGTEAFF. Looking up the rest from reference TRBV19 and TRBJ1-1 gives the full variable domain: DGGITQSPKYLFRKEGQNVTLSCEQNLNHDAMYWYRQDPGQGLRLIYYSQIVNDFQKGDIAEGYSVSREKKESFPLTVTSAQKNPTAFYLCASSIVRQGTEAFFGQGTRLTVV.

In this sample, this clonotype turned up many times. The chain carries TRBV9 and TRBJ2-2, with D unclear. The CDR3 is 13 residues long. Germline CDR1 reads SGDLS; CDR2 reads YYNGEE. Trimming stripped 0 bases from V and 6 bases from J, with 6 bases between. CDR3 region: CASSVGSPGELFF. For the CDR3, the DNA is TGTGCCAGCAGCGTAGGTTCCCCCGGGGAGCTGTTTTTT. Looking up the rest from reference TRBV9 and TRBJ2-2 gives the full variable domain: DSGVTQTPKHLITATGQRVTLRCSPRSGDLSVYWYQQSLDQGLQFLIQYYNGEERAKGNILERFSAQQFPDLHSELNLSSLELGDSALYFCASSVGSPGELFFGEGSRLTVL.

This clonotype was counted a few times. The chain uses TRBV14 and TRBJ2-3; TRBD2 is a possible D gene (5 bases). Germline V CDR1 and CDR2: SGHDN, FVKESK. The CDR3 loop spans 16 amino acids. The V end was cut by 1 base, the J end by 4 bases, with 15 bases between. The CDR3 sequence: CASSQARTFFPDTQYF. The CDR3 DNA follows: TGTGCCAGCAGCCAAGCACGGACTTTCTTCCCAGATACGCAGTATTTT.

This clonotype was seen a few times. CDR3 coding DNA: TGTGCCAGCAGCTATGGACTAGCATCGGGTACGCAGTATTTT. Translating it yields CASSYGLASGTQYF. The gene calls are TRBV6-2 or TRBV6-3 and TRBJ2-3, with 8 bases lining up with TRBD2. The CDR3 contains 14 residues. Germline V gene data show CDR1 as MNHEY and CDR2 as SVGEGT. J was trimmed by 8 bases and V by 6 bases; bases with no gene match: 10.

The chain has TRBV20-1 and TRBJ2-7; the D is unclear. The CDR3 runs 14 residues. Germline V CDR1 and CDR2: DFQATT, SNEGSKA (reference sequence). V gave up 3 bases and J gave up 3 bases, with 15 bases separating them. CDR3 protein: CSASGRREFYEQYF. Here the CDR3 DNA reads TGCAGTGCTAGTGGGCGGAGAGAATTCTACGAGCAGTACTTC.

This clonotype appeared many times. The V and J genes are TRBV2 and TRBJ1-5; perhaps TRBD1 as D (5 bases). V was shortened by 7 bases and J by 0 bases, with 13 bases between the two germline ends. The CDR3 spans 15 residues. CDR1 SNHLY and CDR2 FYNNEI come from the germline V gene. In nucleotides, the CDR3 is TGTGCCAGCACCGAAGGGGAAAATAGCAATCAGCCCCAGCATTTT. The encoded protein is CASTEGENSNQPQHF.